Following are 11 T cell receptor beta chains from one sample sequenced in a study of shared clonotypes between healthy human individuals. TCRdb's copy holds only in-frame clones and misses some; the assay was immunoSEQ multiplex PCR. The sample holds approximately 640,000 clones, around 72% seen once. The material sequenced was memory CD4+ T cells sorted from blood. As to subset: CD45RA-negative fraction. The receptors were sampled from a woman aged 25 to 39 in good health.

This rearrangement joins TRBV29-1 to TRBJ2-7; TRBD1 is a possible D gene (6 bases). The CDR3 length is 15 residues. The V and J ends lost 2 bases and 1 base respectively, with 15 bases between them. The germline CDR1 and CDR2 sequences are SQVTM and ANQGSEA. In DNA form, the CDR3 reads TGCAGCGTTGAAACTCCGGGACACGGGTCCTACGAGCAGTACTTC. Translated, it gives CSVETPGHGSYEQYF.

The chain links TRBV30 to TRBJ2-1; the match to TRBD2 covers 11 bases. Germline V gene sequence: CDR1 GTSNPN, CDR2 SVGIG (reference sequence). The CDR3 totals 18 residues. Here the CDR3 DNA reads TGTGCTACCGCGGGACTAGCGGTCGGGGAGGGTTCCTACAATGAGCAGTTCTTC. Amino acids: CATAGLAVGEGSYNEQFF.

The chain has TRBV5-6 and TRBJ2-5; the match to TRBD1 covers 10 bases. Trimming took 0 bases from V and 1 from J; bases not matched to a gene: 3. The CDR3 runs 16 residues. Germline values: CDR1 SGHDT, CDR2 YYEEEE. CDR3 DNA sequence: TGTGCCAGCAGCTTGGGATGGACAGGGGGCCAAGAGACCCAGTACTTC. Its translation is CASSLGWTGGQETQYF.

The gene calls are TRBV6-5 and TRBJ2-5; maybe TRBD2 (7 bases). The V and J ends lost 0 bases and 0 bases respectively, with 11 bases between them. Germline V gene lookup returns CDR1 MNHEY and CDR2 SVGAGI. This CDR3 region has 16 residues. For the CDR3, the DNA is TGTGCCAGCAGTTACTCCGCGGGGGCGTACCAAGAGACCCAGTACTTC. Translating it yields CASSYSAGAYQETQYF.

CDR3 sequence: CASSLLAQSSYNEQFF. The CDR3 DNA reads TGTGCCAGCTCACTCCTAGCCCAAAGCTCCTACAATGAGCAGTTCTTC. V and J are TRBV18 and TRBJ2-1; perhaps TRBD2 as D (5 bases). The CDR3 is made up of 16 amino acids. Trimming pared 4 bases from V and 0 bases from J, leaving 13 bases between. CDR1 is KGHSH and CDR2 is LQKENI in the germline V gene. Looking up the rest from reference TRBV18 and TRBJ2-1 gives the full variable domain: NAGVMQNPRHLVRRRGQEARLRCSPMKGHSHVYWYRQLPEEGLKFMVYLQKENIIDESGMPKERFSAEFPKEGPSILRIQQVVRGDSAAYFCASSLLAQSSYNEQFFGPGTRLTVL.

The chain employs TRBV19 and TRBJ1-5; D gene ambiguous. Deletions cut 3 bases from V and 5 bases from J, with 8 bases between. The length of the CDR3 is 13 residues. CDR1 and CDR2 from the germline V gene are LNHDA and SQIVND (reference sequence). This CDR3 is CASSIQIDQPQHF. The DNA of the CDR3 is TGTGCCAGTAGTATCCAGATCGATCAGCCCCAGCATTTT.

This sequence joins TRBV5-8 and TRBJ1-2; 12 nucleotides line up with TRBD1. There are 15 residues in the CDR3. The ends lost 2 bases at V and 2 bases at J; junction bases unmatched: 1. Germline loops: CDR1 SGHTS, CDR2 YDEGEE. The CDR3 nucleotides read TGTGCCAGCAGCTTCGGGACAGGGGGCAACTATGGCTACACCTTC. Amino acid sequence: CASSFGTGGNYGYTF.

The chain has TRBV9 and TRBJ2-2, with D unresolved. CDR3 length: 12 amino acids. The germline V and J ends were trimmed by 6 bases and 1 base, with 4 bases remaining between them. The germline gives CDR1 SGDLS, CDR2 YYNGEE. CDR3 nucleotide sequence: TGTGCCAGCAATCGGAACACCGGGGAGCTGTTTTTT. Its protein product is CASNRNTGELFF.

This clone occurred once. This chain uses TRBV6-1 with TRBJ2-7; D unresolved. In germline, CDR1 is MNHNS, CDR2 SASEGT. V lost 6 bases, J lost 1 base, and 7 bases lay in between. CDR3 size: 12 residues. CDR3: CASRAESYEQYF. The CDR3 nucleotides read TGTGCCAGCAGGGCAGAGTCCTACGAGCAGTACTTC.

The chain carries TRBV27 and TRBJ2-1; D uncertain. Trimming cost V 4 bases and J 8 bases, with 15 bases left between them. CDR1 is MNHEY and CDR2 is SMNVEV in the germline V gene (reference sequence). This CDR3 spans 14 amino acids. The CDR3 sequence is CASSSLDARYEQFF. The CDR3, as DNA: TGTGCCAGCAGTTCCCTAGACGCCAGATATGAGCAGTTCTTC.

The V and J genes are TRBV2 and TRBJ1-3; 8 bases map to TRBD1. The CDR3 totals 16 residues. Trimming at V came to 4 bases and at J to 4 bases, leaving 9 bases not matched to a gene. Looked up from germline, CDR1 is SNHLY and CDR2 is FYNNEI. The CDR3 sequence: CASSGQGPVGGNTIYF. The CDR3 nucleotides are TGTGCCAGCAGTGGACAGGGGCCGGTAGGGGGAAACACCATATATTTT. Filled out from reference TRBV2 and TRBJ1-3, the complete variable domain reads EPEVTQTPSHQVTQMGQEVILRCVPISNHLYFYWYRQILGQKVEFLVSFYNNEISEKSEIFDDQFSVERPDGSNFTLKIRSTKLEDSAMYFCASSGQGPVGGNTIYFGEGSWLTVV.